This TCR beta chain originates from a study of cytomegalovirus exposure and HLA in healthy donors. Study as a whole: Caucasian-associated ancestry cluster membership applied to about 83% of a few hundred genotyped donors.

Regarding the study as a whole: Most of the TCR beta V segments (in an earlier analysis) were productive either about 87% or about 30% of the time.

The CDR3 length is 13 residues. CDR1 is SGHVS, CDR2 FQNEAQ, per germline. Turning to this clone: Its antigen is not known.

Both 60 Vbeta primers and 13 Jbeta primers went into the PCR. Generated by immunoSEQ multiplex PCR, the TCRdb table keeps only in-frame clones and is missing some. The sample has about 230,000 clones; roughly 78% are singletons. Sequenced: PBMCs. The chain is built from TRBV7-8 and TRBJ2-5; no reliable D call. The tail of the sequence fits TRBJ2-7 better, so the J call may be wrong. The receptor comes from a boy between 5 and 17 years old in good health and CMV-seronegative. CDR3 DNA sequence: TGTGCCAGCAGCTTGGCTCAAAACTACGAGCAGTACTTC. Translating it yields CASSLAQNYEQYF.